Presented here are 27 T cell receptor beta chains from one specimen sequenced in a study of patients and donors after allogeneic stem cell transplantation. TCRdb re-derived calls from the RT-PCR reads in MiXCR, one entry per CDR3 protein. The table includes over 150,000 distinct CDR3 sequences, around 28% detected once. Sample: blood, either unsorted or a sorted T cell fraction (not recorded which). These receptor sequences come from a human donor who was either an allogeneic HSCT recipient or a stem cell or donor lymphocyte infusion donor (not recorded which). It is not recorded whose cells these are; they may come from a transplant donor.

This clonotype has only a few counts. The chain links TRBV6-2 or TRBV6-3 to TRBJ1-2, with unresolved D. The V end lost 7 bases, the J end lost 7 bases, and 19 bases lay between the germline ends. CDR3 length: 14 residues. Germline assignment: CDR1 MNHEY and CDR2 SVGEGT. CDR3 residues: CASNLGYSRIGYTF. For the CDR3, the DNA is TGTGCCAGCAACCTAGGGTACTCTCGGATTGGCTACACCTTC.

This clonotype was seen more than once but under ten times. The chain joins TRBV7-9 to TRBJ1-2; possible D gene TRBD1, 5 bases. Germline CDR1 and CDR2: SEHNR and FQNEAQ (reference sequence). CDR3 size: 15 residues. V was trimmed by 5 bases and J by 2 bases, leaving 15 bases between them. The chain's CDR3 is CASSRWDRQNYGYTF. Here the CDR3 DNA reads TGTGCCAGCAGCAGATGGGACCGCCAAAACTATGGCTACACCTTC. Drawing the rest from reference TRBV7-9 and TRBJ1-2, the complete variable domain is DTGVSQNPRHKITKRGQNVTFRCDPISEHNRLYWYRQTLGQGPEFLTYFQNEAQLEKSRLLSDRFSAERPKGSFSTLEIQRTEQGDSAMYLCASSRWDRQNYGYTFGSGTRLTVV.

This clonotype was recorded a few times. The chain recombines TRBV4-1 with TRBJ2-5; 7 bases match TRBD1. V trimming: 5 bases; J trimming: 5 bases; junction bases outside the gene matches: 8. CDR3 length: 14 residues. CDR1 and CDR2 from the germline V gene are MGHRA and YSYEKL. The CDR3 is CASSSRGFLETQYF. The CDR3 nucleotides read TGCGCCAGCAGCAGCAGGGGGTTTCTTGAGACCCAGTACTTC.

J is TRBJ2-1 and V is TRBV20-1; the D call may be TRBD1 or TRBD2 (5 bases each). The CDR3 contains 13 residues. CDR1 DFQATT and CDR2 SNEGSKA come from the germline V gene (reference sequence). V was trimmed by 3 bases and J by 2 bases, leaving 8 bases between them. CDR3 sequence reads: CSASGAAYNEQFF. For the CDR3, the DNA is TGCAGTGCTAGCGGGGCCGCCTACAATGAGCAGTTCTTC.

This clonotype has only a few counts. J is TRBJ2-1 and V is TRBV7-2; either TRBD1 or TRBD2 may supply D (6 bases each). Germline V gene sequence: CDR1 SGHTA, CDR2 FQGNSA. V was clipped by 1 base and J by 7 bases, with 14 bases between them. The CDR3 spans 15 residues. CDR3 DNA sequence: TGTGCCAGCAGCTTAGAAAGGGGGAGGTTGAATGAGCAGTTCTTC. Translation gives CASSLERGRLNEQFF.

V usage is TRBV5-1 and J usage is TRBJ1-1; no clear D. V dropped 1 base and J dropped 0 bases, with 10 bases sitting between them. The CDR3 contains 15 residues. The germline V gene has CDR1 SGHRS and CDR2 YFSETQ. CDR3 bases: TGCGCCAGCAGCTTGACCTTAATGATGAACACTGAAGCTTTCTTT. Encoded protein: CASSLTLMMNTEAFF.

This clonotype showed up just a few times. The chain combines TRBV25-1 with TRBJ2-1, with 8 bases identical to TRBD2. This CDR3 contains 14 residues. J was trimmed by 7 bases and V by 3 bases; bases with no gene match: 5. Germline V lookup: CDR1 MGHDK, CDR2 SYGVNS. The CDR3 DNA reads TGTGCCAGCAGTGACATAGCGGGGAGGAATGAGCAGTTCTTC. Protein: CASSDIAGRNEQFF.

J is TRBJ2-3 and V is TRBV24-1; 7 bases align to TRBD2. Germline CDR1 KGHDR, CDR2 SFDVKD. This CDR3 comprises 13 residues. Trimming took 4 bases from V and 11 from J; bases not matched to a gene: 8. The CDR3 region is CATSEKGLPRQYF. CDR3 coding DNA: TGTGCCACCAGTGAAAAGGGACTACCAAGGCAGTATTTT.

This clonotype was seen a handful of times. V is TRBV27 and J is TRBJ2-5; possible D gene TRBD1, 5 bases. Germline lookup yields CDR1 MNHEY and CDR2 SMNVEV (reference sequence). V lost 2 bases to trimming and J lost 13 bases, with 17 bases between them. This CDR3 is built from 13 residues. The CDR3 coding sequence is TGTGCCAGCAGTTTAGGGCAGGGCACGACCAGGTACTTC. Amino acids: CASSLGQGTTRYF.

The chain couples TRBV11-2 to TRBJ2-7; D is perhaps TRBD1 (6 bases). The CDR3 is 16 residues long. Germline V CDR1 and CDR2: SGHAT, FQNNGV. Trimming left V 2 bases short and J 0 bases short, with 14 bases between. The CDR3 nucleotides read TGTGCCAGCAGCTTAACCGTCGGACAGAGCTCCTACGAGCAGTACTTC. It codes for CASSLTVGQSSYEQYF.

The V and J genes are TRBV25-1 and TRBJ2-3; weak D call: TRBD2 (6 bases). Per the germline V gene, CDR1 is MGHDK and CDR2 is SYGVNS. The V and J ends lost 3 bases and 6 bases respectively, with 13 bases between them. The CDR3 is 14 residues long. DNA of the CDR3: TGTGCCAGCAGTGACCCCGGGGGAAGGGATACGCAGTATTTT. Translation: CASSDPGGRDTQYF.

Remarks on this clonotype: The junction does not match germline at one end; this may be a read error. This chain links TRBV30 with TRBJ2-5; D may be TRBD2 (7 bases). Per germline, CDR1 GTSNPN and CDR2 SVGIG (reference sequence). The CDR3 sequence is 12 residues long. CDR3 residues: CAWTGGGETLYF. Written as DNA, the CDR3 is TGTGCCTGGACTGGGGGGGGCGAGACCCTGTACTTC.

This chain links TRBV2 with TRBJ2-3; 7 bases line up with TRBD2. The germline V gene has CDR1 SNHLY and CDR2 FYNNEI. This CDR3 is built from 16 residues. V shed 8 bases and J 0 bases; nucleotides not matched to a gene: 11. The CDR3, as DNA: TGTGCCAGCGGAGCCCTGGGACTACGGAGCACAGATACGCAGTATTTT. Translated, it gives CASGALGLRSTDTQYF.

CDR3 residues: CASSRGARDNEQFF. The CDR3 DNA sequence: TGCGCCAGCAGCCGAGGGGCTAGGGACAATGAGCAGTTCTTC. The chain uses TRBV4-3 and TRBJ2-1; perhaps D is TRBD1 or TRBD2 (5 bases each). The CDR3 loop spans 14 amino acids. CDR1 is LGHNA, CDR2 YSLEER, per germline. Trimming left V 4 bases short and J 5 bases short, with 12 bases between.

This clonotype turned up a few times. V is TRBV6-2 or TRBV6-3 and J is TRBJ2-7; D is undetermined. Trimming removed 4 bases at V and 7 bases at J, with 8 bases between. Germline V lookup: CDR1 MNHEY, CDR2 SVGEGT. The CDR3 consists of 11 residues. In DNA form, the CDR3 reads TGTGCCAGCAGTTCCGCGGAGGAGCAGTACTTC. The encoded protein is CASSSAEEQYF.

The chain links TRBV14 to TRBJ1-2; 12 nucleotides align to TRBD1. Germline V gene lookup returns CDR1 SGHDN and CDR2 FVKESK. Trimming at V came to 3 bases and at J to 2 bases, leaving 10 bases not matched to a gene. This CDR3 has 18 residues. CDR3 nucleotides: TGTGCCAGCAGCCAGGACGGGACAGGGGGCGGTTCAAACTATGGCTACACCTTC. It specifies CASSQDGTGGGSNYGYTF.

This clonotype was seen a handful of times. The rearrangement links TRBV12-3 or TRBV12-4 to TRBJ1-4; D is undetermined. The V and J ends lost 1 base and 7 bases respectively, with 13 bases between them. The CDR3 consists of 15 residues. The CDR3 coding sequence is TGTGCCAGCAGTTTAGGACCGAAGTTGTTTGAAAAACTGTTTTTT. This sequence encodes CASSLGPKLFEKLFF.

V is TRBV5-1 and J is TRBJ1-1, with a tentative D call TRBD1 (6 bases). The CDR3 is made up of 13 amino acids. The germline CDR1 and CDR2 sequences are SGHRS and YFSETQ. Trimming took off 6 bases at V and 3 bases at J, with 12 bases between the two ends. CDR3 DNA sequence: TGCGCCAGCACACAGGGAGGGGACACTGAAGCTTTCTTT. Its protein product is CASTQGGDTEAFF.

This rearrangement joins TRBV12-3 or TRBV12-4 to TRBJ2-7; D remains ambiguous. This CDR3 spans 13 amino acids. V was pared by 6 bases and J by 0 bases, with 9 bases between. The CDR3 region is CASRQPGSYEQYF. In DNA, the CDR3 is TGTGCCAGCAGGCAGCCAGGCTCCTACGAGCAGTACTTC.

Note on this clonotype: Mismatch with germline at one junction end may stem from a read error. The V and J genes are TRBV5-6 and TRBJ1-6; possibly TRBD1 for D (5 bases). CDR1 and CDR2 (germline): SGHDT, YYEEEE. The CDR3 spans 15 residues. The CDR3 coding sequence is TGTGCCAGCAGCTTGGTAGGGACTGGATTGTCACTCCTCCACTTT. Its translation: CASSLVGTGLSLLHF.

This clonotype was detected only once. The rearrangement uses TRBV13 and TRBJ2-5; unclear D gene. The germline V and J ends were trimmed by 0 bases and 4 bases, with 9 bases remaining between them. Germline CDR1 and CDR2: PRHDT and FYEKMQ (reference sequence). The CDR3 length is 14 residues. The CDR3 DNA reads TGTGCCAGCAGCTTAGGCCGGCCACCAGAGACCCAGTACTTC. Its translation: CASSLGRPPETQYF.

The chain has TRBV25-1 and TRBJ1-3; D call uncertain. The germline CDR1 and CDR2 sequences are MGHDK and SYGVNS. This CDR3 is built from 14 residues. V was trimmed by 1 base and J by 2 bases, leaving 6 bases between them. This CDR3 is CASSEFGAGNTIYF. The CDR3 bases are TGTGCCAGCAGTGAATTCGGGGCTGGAAACACCATATATTTT.

The rearrangement links TRBV25-1 to TRBJ2-2, with 7 positions matching TRBD1. This CDR3 has 14 amino acids. The ends lost 5 bases at V and 9 bases at J; junction bases unmatched: 9. Germline CDR1 reads MGHDK; CDR2 reads SYGVNS. This chain's CDR3 is CASSRLGTARELFF. For the CDR3, the DNA is TGTGCCAGCAGTCGCCTCGGGACAGCACGGGAGCTGTTTTTT.

The chain joins TRBV10-3 to TRBJ2-5, with D perhaps TRBD1 (7 bases). The germline V gene has CDR1 ENHRY and CDR2 SYGVKD. This CDR3 is 15 amino acids long. Trimming left V 0 bases short and J 5 bases short, with 13 bases between. CDR3 nucleotide sequence: TGTGCCATCAGTGAGTCCCGGACAGGAGGGGAGACCCAGTACTTC. This translates into CAISESRTGGETQYF.

This clonotype has more than one count but fewer than ten. The rearrangement joins TRBV12-3 or TRBV12-4 to TRBJ2-1; 10 nucleotides align to TRBD2. The CDR3 totals 17 residues. Losses at the gene ends were 0 bases for V and 5 bases for J; bases not matched to a gene: 7. The CDR3 loop reads CASSLARLAGADNEQFF. For the CDR3, the DNA is TGTGCCAGCAGTTTAGCGCGTCTAGCGGGAGCCGACAATGAGCAGTTCTTC.

CDR3 in DNA: TGTGCCAGCAGTTACTCGGGGGGGCTGGTCTATGGCTACACCTTC. Translating it yields CASSYSGGLVYGYTF. The chain carries TRBV6-6 and TRBJ1-2, with D tentatively TRBD1 (6 bases). Per the germline V gene, CDR1 is MNHNY and CDR2 is SVGAGI (reference sequence). Trimming left V 0 bases short and J 4 bases short, with 12 bases between. CDR3 length: 15 amino acids.

Regarding this clonotype: In this CDR3 the conserved last residue, phenylalanine or tryptophan, is missing, so a read error is likely. V gene TRBV12-3 or TRBV12-4 combines with J gene TRBJ1-5; possible D gene TRBD1, 5 bases. This CDR3 is built from 14 residues. The ends were cut back, 2 bases at V and 7 bases at J, with 12 bases in the middle. The CDR3 region is CASSLIGWGQPQHL. The CDR3 DNA follows: TGTGCCAGCAGTTTAATTGGGTGGGGGCAGCCCCAGCATTTG.